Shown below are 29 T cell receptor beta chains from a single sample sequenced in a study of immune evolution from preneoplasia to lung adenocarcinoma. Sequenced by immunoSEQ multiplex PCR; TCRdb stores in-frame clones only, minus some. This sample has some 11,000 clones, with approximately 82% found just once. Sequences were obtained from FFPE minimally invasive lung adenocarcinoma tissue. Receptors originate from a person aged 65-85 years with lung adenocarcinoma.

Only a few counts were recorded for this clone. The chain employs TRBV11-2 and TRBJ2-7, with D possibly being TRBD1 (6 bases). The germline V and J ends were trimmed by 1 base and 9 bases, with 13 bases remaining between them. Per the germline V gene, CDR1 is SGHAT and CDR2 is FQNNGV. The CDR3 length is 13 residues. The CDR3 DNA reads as TGTGCCAGCAGCTTAGGGACAGCACAGGGGCAGTACTTC. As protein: CASSLGTAQGQYF.

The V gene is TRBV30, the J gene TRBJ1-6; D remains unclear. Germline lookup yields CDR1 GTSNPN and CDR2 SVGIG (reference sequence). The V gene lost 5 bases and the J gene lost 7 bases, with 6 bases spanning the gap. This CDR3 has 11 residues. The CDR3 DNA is TGTGCCTGGCGGCAGAATTCACCCCTCCACTTT. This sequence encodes CAWRQNSPLHF.

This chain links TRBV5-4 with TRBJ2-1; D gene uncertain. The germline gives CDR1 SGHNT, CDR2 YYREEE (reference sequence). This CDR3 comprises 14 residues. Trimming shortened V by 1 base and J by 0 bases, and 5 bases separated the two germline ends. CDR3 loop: CASSLTSSYNEQFF. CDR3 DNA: TGTGCCAGCAGCTTGACAAGCTCCTACAATGAGCAGTTCTTC. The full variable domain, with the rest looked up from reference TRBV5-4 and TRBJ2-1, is ETGVTQSPTHLIKTRGQQVTLRCSSQSGHNTVSWYQQALGQGPQFIFQYYREEENGRGNFPPRFSGLQFPNYSSELNVNALELDDSALYLCASSLTSSYNEQFFGPGTRLTVL.

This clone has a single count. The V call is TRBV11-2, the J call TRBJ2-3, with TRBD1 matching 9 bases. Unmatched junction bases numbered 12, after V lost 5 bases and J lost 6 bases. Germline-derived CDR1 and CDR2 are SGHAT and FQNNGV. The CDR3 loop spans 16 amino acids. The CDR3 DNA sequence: TGTGCCAGCAGCACTCCAAGACAGGGGGAAGGGGATACGCAGTATTTT. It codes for CASSTPRQGEGDTQYF.

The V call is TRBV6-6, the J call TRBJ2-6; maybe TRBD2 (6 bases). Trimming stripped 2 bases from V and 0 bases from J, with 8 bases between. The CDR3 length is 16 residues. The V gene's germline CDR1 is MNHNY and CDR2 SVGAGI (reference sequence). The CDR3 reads CASSYAGLSGANVLTF. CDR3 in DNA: TGTGCCAGCAGTTACGCGGGACTCTCTGGGGCCAACGTCCTGACTTTC.

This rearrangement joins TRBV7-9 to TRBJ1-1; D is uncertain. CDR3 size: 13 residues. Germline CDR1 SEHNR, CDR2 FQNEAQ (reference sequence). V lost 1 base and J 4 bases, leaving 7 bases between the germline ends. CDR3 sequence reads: CASSLGKTTEAFF. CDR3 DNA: TGTGCCAGCAGCTTAGGCAAAACCACTGAAGCTTTCTTT.

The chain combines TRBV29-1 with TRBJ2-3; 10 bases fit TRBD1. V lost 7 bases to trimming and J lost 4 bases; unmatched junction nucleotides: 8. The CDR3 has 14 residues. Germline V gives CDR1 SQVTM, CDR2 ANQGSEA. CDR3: CSAGQGIVSDTQYF. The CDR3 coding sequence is TGCAGCGCGGGACAGGGGATAGTATCAGATACGCAGTATTTT.

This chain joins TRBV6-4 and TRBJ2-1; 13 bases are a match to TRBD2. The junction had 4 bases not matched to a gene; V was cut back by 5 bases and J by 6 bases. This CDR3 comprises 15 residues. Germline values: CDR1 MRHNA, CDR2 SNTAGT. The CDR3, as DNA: TGTGCCAGCAGTTTACTAGCGGGGGGGCCCAATGAGCAGTTCTTC. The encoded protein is CASSLLAGGPNEQFF.

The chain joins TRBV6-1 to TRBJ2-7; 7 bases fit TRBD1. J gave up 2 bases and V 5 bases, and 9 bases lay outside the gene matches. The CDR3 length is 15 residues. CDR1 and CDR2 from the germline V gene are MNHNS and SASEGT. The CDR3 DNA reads TGTGCCAGCAGTCCAGTTGGGACAGAGGCCTACGAGCAGTACTTC. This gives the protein CASSPVGTEAYEQYF.

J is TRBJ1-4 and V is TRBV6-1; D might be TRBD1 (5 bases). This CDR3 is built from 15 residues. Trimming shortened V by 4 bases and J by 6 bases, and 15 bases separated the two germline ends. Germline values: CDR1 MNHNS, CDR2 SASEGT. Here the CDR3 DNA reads TGTGCCAGCAGTGTCAGTTGGGGGGTCGATGAAAAACTGTTTTTT. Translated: CASSVSWGVDEKLFF.

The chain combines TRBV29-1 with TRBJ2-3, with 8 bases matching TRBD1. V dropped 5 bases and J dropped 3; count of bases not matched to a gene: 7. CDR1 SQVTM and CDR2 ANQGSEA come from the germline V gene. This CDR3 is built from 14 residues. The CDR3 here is CSVTKQGDTDTQYF. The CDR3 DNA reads TGCAGCGTTACAAAACAGGGGGATACAGATACGCAGTATTTT.

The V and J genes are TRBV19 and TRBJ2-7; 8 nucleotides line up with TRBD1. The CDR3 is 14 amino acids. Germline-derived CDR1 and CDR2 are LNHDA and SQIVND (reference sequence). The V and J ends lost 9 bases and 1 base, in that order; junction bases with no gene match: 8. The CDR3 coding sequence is TGTGCCAGCGGGACAGGACATGATTCCTACGAGCAGTACTTC. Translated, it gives CASGTGHDSYEQYF.

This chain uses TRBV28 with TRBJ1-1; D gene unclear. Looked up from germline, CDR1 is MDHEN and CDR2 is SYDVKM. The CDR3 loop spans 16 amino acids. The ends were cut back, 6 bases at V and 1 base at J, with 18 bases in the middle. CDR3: CASSPLWGSGNTEAFF. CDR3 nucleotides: TGTGCCAGCAGCCCCCTATGGGGATCCGGGAACACTGAAGCTTTCTTT. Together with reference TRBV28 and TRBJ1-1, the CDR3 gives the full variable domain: DVKVTQSSRYLVKRTGEKVFLECVQDMDHENMFWYRQDPGLGLRLIYFSYDVKMKEKGDIPEGYSVSREKKERFSLILESASTNQTSMYLCASSPLWGSGNTEAFFGQGTRLTVV.

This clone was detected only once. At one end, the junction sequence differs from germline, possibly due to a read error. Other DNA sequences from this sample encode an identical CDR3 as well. The CDR3 sequence: CASSFRTGEQYF. CDR3 nucleotide sequence: TGCGCCAGCAGCTTCCGTACGGGCGAGCAGTACTTC. This sequence joins TRBV13 and TRBJ2-7; D not resolved. Germline V gene lookup returns CDR1 PRHDT and CDR2 FYEKMQ (reference sequence). The CDR3 totals 12 residues. The complete variable domain, with remaining parts taken from reference TRBV13 and TRBJ2-7, reads AAGVIQSPRHLIKEKRETATLKCYPIPRHDTVYWYQQGPGQDPQFLISFYEKMQSDKGSIPDRFSAQQFSDYHSELNMSSLELGDSALYFCASSFRTGEQYFGPGTRLTVT.

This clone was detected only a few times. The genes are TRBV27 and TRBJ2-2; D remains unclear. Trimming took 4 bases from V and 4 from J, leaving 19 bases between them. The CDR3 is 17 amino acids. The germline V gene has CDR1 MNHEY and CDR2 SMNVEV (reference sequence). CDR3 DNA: TGTGCCAGCAGTTCCCGGCGCGAGCTGAGTGGCACCGGGGAGCTGTTTTTT. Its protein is CASSSRRELSGTGELFF.

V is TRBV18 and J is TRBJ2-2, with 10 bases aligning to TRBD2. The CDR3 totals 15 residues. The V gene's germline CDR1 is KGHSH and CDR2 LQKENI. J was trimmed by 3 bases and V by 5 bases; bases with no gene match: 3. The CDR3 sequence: CASSSSGSDTGELFF. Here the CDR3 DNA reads TGTGCCAGCTCATCTAGCGGGAGCGACACCGGGGAGCTGTTTTTT.

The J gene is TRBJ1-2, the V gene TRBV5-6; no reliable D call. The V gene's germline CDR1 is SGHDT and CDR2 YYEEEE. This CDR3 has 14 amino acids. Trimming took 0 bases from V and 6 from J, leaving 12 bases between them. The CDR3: CASSLAIPSDGYTF. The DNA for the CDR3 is TGTGCCAGCAGCTTGGCCATCCCGAGTGATGGCTACACCTTC.

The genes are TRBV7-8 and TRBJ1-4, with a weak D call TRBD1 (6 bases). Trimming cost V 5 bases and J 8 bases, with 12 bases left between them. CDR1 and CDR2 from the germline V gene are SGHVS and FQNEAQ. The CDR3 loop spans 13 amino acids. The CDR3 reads CASSVRQEEKLFF. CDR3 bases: TGTGCCAGCAGCGTCCGACAGGAGGAAAAACTGTTTTTT.

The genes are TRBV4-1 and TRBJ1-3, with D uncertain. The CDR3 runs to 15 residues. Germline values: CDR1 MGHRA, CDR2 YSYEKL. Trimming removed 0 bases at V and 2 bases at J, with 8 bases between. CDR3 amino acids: CASSQDGGAGNTIYF. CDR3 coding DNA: TGCGCCAGCAGCCAAGATGGTGGGGCTGGAAACACCATATATTTT.

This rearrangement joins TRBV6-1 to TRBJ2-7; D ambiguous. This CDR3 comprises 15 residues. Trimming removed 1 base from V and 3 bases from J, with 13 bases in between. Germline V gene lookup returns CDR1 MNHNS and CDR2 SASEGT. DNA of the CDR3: TGTGCCAGCAGTGAAGTAGCTTCGGTGGGCTACGAGCAGTACTTC. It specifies CASSEVASVGYEQYF.

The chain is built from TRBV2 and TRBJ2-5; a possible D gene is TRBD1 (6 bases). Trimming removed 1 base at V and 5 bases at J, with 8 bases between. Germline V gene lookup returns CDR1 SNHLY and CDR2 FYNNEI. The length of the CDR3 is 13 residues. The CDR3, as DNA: TGTGCCAGCAGTGAAGAAAGGGGGGAGACCCAGTACTTC. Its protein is CASSEERGETQYF.

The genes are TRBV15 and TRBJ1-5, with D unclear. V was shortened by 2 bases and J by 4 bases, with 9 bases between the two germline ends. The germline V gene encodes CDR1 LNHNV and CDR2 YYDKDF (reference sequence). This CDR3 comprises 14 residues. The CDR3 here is CATSRNVGNQPQHF. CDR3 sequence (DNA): TGTGCCACCAGCAGAAATGTTGGGAATCAGCCCCAGCATTTT.

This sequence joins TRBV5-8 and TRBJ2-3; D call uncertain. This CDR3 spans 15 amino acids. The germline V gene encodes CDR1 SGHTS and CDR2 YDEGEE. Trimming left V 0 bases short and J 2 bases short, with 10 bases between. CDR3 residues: CASSLAPGPTDTQYF. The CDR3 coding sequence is TGTGCCAGCAGCTTGGCACCAGGCCCCACAGATACGCAGTATTTT.

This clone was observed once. CDR3 DNA sequence: TGTGCCAGCAGTTACGGCTTCGGCTCCTACGAGCAGTACTTC. Its translation: CASSYGFGSYEQYF. This chain connects TRBV6-5 to TRBJ2-7; D is unclear. The ends were cut back, 2 bases at V and 0 bases at J, with 8 bases in the middle. The CDR3 is 14 amino acids. Germline V gene data show CDR1 as MNHEY and CDR2 as SVGAGI.

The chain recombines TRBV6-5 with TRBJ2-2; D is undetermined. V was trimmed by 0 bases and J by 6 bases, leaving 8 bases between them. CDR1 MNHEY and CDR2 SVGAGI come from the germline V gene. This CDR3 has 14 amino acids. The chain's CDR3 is CASSYSDRAGELFF. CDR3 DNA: TGTGCCAGCAGTTACTCCGACCGGGCCGGGGAGCTGTTTTTT.

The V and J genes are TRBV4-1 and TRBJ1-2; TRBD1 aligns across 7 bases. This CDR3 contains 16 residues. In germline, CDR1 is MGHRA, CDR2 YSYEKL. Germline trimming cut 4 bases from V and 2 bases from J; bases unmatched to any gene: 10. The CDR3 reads CASSRATGSNNYGYTF. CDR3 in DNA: TGCGCCAGCAGCCGAGCGACAGGGTCAAACAACTATGGCTACACCTTC.

CDR3 sequence: CASSYGGSSKNIQYF. The CDR3 DNA reads TGTGCCAGCAGTTACGGGGGAAGCTCCAAAAACATTCAGTACTTC. This chain links TRBV28 with TRBJ2-4; a weak D match, TRBD2 (6 bases). Trimming pared 4 bases from V and 2 bases from J, leaving 12 bases between. This CDR3 is built from 15 residues. Germline CDR1 and CDR2: MDHEN and SYDVKM.

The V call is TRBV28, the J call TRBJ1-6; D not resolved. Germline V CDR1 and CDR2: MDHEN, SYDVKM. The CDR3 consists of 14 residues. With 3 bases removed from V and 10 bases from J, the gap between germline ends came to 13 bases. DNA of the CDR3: TGTGCCAGCAGTTTGGCGGCGGTGAGCTCACCCCTCCACTTT. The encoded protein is CASSLAAVSSPLHF.

CDR3 in DNA: TGTGCCAGCAGTCGACTGGGGGGGCTCCAAGAGACCCAGTACTTC. Residues: CASSRLGGLQETQYF. The rearrangement joins TRBV6-1 to TRBJ2-5; TRBD2 is a possible D gene (7 bases). CDR3 length equals 15 residues. Germline-derived CDR1 and CDR2 are MNHNS and SASEGT. V lost 5 bases to trimming and J lost 1 base, with 14 bases between them.